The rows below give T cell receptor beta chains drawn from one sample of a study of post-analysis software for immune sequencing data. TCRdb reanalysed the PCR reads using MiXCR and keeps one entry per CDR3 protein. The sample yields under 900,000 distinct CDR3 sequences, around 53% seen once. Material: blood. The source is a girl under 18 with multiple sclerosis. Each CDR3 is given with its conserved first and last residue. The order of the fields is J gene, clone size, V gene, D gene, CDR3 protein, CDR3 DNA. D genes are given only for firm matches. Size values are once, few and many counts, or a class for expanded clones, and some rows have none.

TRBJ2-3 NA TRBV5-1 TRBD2 CASSPGTSGGTDTQYF TGCGCCAGCAGCCCAGGGACTAGCGGGGGCACAGATACGCAGTATTTT
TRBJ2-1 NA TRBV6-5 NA CASSYRIPGHGGNEQFF TGTGCCAGCAGTTATCGTATCCCGGGACACGGAGGAAATGAGCAGTTCTTC
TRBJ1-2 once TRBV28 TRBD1 CASSLPGQGYEGYTF TGTGCCAGCAGCCTCCCGGGACAGGGGTATGAGGGCTACACCTTC
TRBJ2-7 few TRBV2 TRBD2 CAIGLAGEVSYEQYF TGTGCCATCGGACTAGCGGGAGAAGTTTCCTACGAGCAGTACTTC
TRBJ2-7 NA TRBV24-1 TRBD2 CATSDAGGSYEQYF TGTGCCACCAGTGACGCGGGAGGCTCCTACGAGCAGTACTTC
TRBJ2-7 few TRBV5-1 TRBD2 CASSLVSSGSYEQYF TGCGCCAGCAGCTTGGTATCTAGCGGGAGTTACGAGCAGTACTTC
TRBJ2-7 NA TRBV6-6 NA CASSYGPGFHEQYF TGTGCCAGCAGTTATGGACCGGGGTTCCACGAGCAGTACTTC
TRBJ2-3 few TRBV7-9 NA CASSLFGTDTQYF TGTGCCAGCAGCTTATTTGGGACAGATACGCAGTATTTT
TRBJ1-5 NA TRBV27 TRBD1 CASSPTGDLGNQPQHF TGTGCCAGCAGTCCAACAGGGGATCTGGGCAATCAGCCCCAGCATTTT
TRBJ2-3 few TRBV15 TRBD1 CATSYFPGQGTDTQYF TGTGCCACCAGCTATTTCCCGGGACAGGGCACAGATACGCAGTATTTT
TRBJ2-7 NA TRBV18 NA CASSLLEVYEQYF TGTGCCAGCTCACTGCTTGAGGTCTACGAGCAGTACTTC
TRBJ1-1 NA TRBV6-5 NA CASRLQGGRTEAFF TGTGCCAGCAGATTACAGGGAGGGCGAACTGAAGCTTTCTTT
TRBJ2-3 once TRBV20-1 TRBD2 CSARLAGTTDTQYF TGCAGTGCTAGGCTAGCGGGCACGACAGATACGCAGTATTTT
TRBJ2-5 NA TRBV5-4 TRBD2 CASSLQLAGQETQYF TGTGCCAGCAGCTTACAACTAGCGGGCCAAGAGACCCAGTACTTC